The rows below give T cell receptor beta chains drawn from one sample of a study of cytomegalovirus exposure and HLA in healthy donors. Using immunoSEQ multiplex PCR, the repertoire was profiled, and TCRdb retains in-frame clones only, with some absent. The table shows 240,000 or so clones, with over 70% occurring only once. The specimen sequenced was PBMCs. All receptors derive from an older woman in good health and CMV-seropositive. Each CDR3 is given with its conserved first and last residue. Fields, in order: V gene, J gene, CDR3 protein.

TRBV11-2	TRBJ2-3	CASSNRQVSSTDTQYF
TRBV7-6	TRBJ1-5	CASAVGTGLSNQPQHF
TRBV6-6	TRBJ1-1	CASSTRGYSSNTEAFF
TRBV29-1	-	CSVVGQGPYEQYF
TRBV28	TRBJ2-7	CASRGRVGSPYEQYF
TRBV7-8	TRBJ2-1	CASSLNSGRTNEQFF
TRBV7-9	TRBJ2-1	CASSPIWDRARVNEQFF
TRBV5-4	TRBJ2-7	CASSLGVGTTYEQYF
TRBV27	TRBJ2-7	CASSYFPGQGAYEQYF
TRBV18	TRBJ1-5	CASSQGVQGNQPQHF
TRBV18	TRBJ2-4	CASSSKGLGGNIQYF
TRBV18	TRBJ2-2	CASSPVGGDTGELFF
TRBV15	TRBJ1-5	CATSSPLAQPQHF
TRBV7-3	TRBJ1-1	CASSPGGVLGTEAFF
TRBV14	TRBJ1-1	CASSVQINTEAFF
TRBV28	TRBJ2-1	CASSLLAGGPGNEQFF
TRBV6-5	TRBJ1-1	CASSWGPGGNTEAFF
TRBV19	TRBJ1-2	CASSDYQQRVHYGYTF
TRBV23-1	TRBJ2-1	CASSRQGLAYNEQFF
TRBV18	TRBJ2-5	CASSPKTGSQETQYF
TRBV6-1	TRBJ1-4	CASSRDRREKLFF
TRBV5-1	TRBJ1-1	CASSRDSLENTEAFF